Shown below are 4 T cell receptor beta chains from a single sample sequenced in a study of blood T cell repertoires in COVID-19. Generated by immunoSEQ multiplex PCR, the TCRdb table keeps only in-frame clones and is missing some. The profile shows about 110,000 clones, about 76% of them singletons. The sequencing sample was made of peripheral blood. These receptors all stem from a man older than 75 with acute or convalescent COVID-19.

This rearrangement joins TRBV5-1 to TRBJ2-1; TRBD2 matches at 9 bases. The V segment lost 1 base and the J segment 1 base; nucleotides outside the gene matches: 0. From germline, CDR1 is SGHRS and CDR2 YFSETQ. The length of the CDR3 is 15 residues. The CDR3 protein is CASSLLAGSYNEQFF. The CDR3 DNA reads TGCGCCAGCAGCTTGCTAGCGGGATCCTACAATGAGCAGTTCTTC.

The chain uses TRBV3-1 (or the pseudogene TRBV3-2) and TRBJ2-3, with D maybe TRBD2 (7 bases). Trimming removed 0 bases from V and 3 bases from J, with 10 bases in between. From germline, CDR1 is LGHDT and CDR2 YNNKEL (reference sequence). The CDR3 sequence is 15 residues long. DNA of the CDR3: TGTGCCAGCAGCCAAGAAGGGAGGGGGACAGATACGCAGTATTTT. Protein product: CASSQEGRGTDTQYF.

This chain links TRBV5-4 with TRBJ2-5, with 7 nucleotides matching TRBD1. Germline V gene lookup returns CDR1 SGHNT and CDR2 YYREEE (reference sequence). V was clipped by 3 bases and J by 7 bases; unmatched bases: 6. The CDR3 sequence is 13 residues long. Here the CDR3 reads CASSSDRLGTQYF. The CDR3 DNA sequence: TGTGCCAGCAGCTCGGACAGGTTGGGGACCCAGTACTTC.

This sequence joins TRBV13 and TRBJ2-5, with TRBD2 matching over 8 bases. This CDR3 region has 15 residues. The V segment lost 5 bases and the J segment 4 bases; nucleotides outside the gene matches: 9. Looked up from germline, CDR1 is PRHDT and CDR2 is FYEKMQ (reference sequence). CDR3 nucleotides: TGTGCCAGCAGCCCCGTGGGGACTAGAAGAGAGACCCAGTACTTC. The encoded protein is CASSPVGTRRETQYF.